This T cell receptor beta chain was observed in a study of blood T cell repertoires in COVID-19. CDR3 length: 15 amino acids. V dropped 1 base and J dropped 0 bases, with 10 bases sitting between them. CDR1 is SGHRS and CDR2 is YFSETQ in the germline V gene. This table comes from immunoSEQ multiplex PCR, and its TCRdb copy is limited to in-frame clones, with some not included. The table has about 310,000 clones, 87% seen once; the top ten hold 1%. The sample taken for sequencing was peripheral blood. This chain connects TRBV5-1 to TRBJ1-2, with a tentative D call TRBD1 (5 bases). The receptor's source is a man in his fifties with active or convalescent COVID-19. The CDR3 reads CASSLTGHTNYGYTF. The CDR3 bases are TGCGCCAGCAGCTTGACAGGACACACTAACTATGGCTACACCTTC.